What follows are 31 T cell receptor beta chains derived from one specimen sequenced in a study of T cell responses to AZD1222 COVID-19 vaccine. Sequencing was performed with immunoSEQ multiplex PCR; in TCRdb, only in-frame clones are kept and a portion is missing. Of 200,000 or so clones in the sample, roughly 92% are singletons; the top ten hold over 0.95%. The sequencing used peripheral blood, collected 28 days after the second AZD1222 dose. These receptors were taken from an adult who received the AZD1222 COVID-19 vaccine.

V is TRBV6-4 and J is TRBJ1-1; D remains unclear. The CDR3 is 13 residues long. V was trimmed by 4 bases and J by 0 bases, leaving 6 bases between them. Germline values: CDR1 MRHNA, CDR2 SNTAGT. This chain's CDR3 is CASSADMNTEAFF. The DNA for the CDR3 is TGTGCCAGCAGTGCAGATATGAACACTGAAGCTTTCTTT.

J is TRBJ2-1 and V is TRBV4-1; 13 bases agree with TRBD2. The V gene's germline CDR1 is MGHRA and CDR2 YSYEKL. V gave up 3 bases and J gave up 0 bases; unmatched junction bases: 8. This CDR3 has 19 residues. CDR3 residues: CASSHRLAGGSSSYNEQFF. CDR3 nucleotide sequence: TGCGCCAGCAGCCACCGACTAGCGGGGGGATCGAGCTCCTACAATGAGCAGTTCTTC.

This clone was counted a single time. This rearrangement joins TRBV3-1 (or the pseudogene TRBV3-2) to TRBJ1-4, with 8 bases that match TRBD1. After removal of 0 bases from V and 5 bases from J, the junction contained 5 bases not matched to a gene. There are 16 residues in the CDR3. CDR1 LGHDT and CDR2 YNNKEL come from the germline V gene (reference sequence). In DNA form, the CDR3 reads TGTGCCAGCAGCCAAGACTCCGGGACAGGCAATGAAAAACTGTTTTTT. It encodes CASSQDSGTGNEKLFF.

V is TRBV5-1 and J is TRBJ1-2, with D unclear. The V gene lost 0 bases and the J gene lost 1 base, with 16 bases spanning the gap. Germline V gene sequence: CDR1 SGHRS, CDR2 YFSETQ. This CDR3 region has 17 residues. The CDR3 DNA follows: TGCGCCAGCAGCTTGGGGCTCCAGCGTGTTCATAACTATGGCTACACCTTC. It translates to CASSLGLQRVHNYGYTF.

The J gene is TRBJ1-1, the V gene TRBV5-1; 8 positions agree with TRBD1. V shed 4 bases, J shed 1 base, and the junction held 6 bases outside the gene matches. CDR3 length: 15 amino acids. Germline assignment: CDR1 SGHRS and CDR2 YFSETQ. The CDR3 nucleotides are TGCGCCAGCAGCCCCCTTGGACAGGGGAACACTGAAGCTTTCTTT. It encodes CASSPLGQGNTEAFF.

The chain links TRBV28 to TRBJ2-6; no clear D. Trimming left V 2 bases short and J 0 bases short, with 5 bases between. Looked up from germline, CDR1 is MDHEN and CDR2 is SYDVKM. The CDR3 is 15 residues long. DNA for the CDR3: TGTGCCAGCAGTTTAGAGAGCTCTGGGGCCAACGTCCTGACTTTC. It is translated as CASSLESSGANVLTF. The variable domain in full, with the rest retrieved from reference TRBV28 and TRBJ2-6, is DVKVTQSSRYLVKRTGEKVFLECVQDMDHENMFWYRQDPGLGLRLIYFSYDVKMKEKGDIPEGYSVSREKKERFSLILESASTNQTSMYLCASSLESSGANVLTFGAGSRLTVL.

The chain uses TRBV19 and TRBJ1-6; D is perhaps TRBD1 (5 bases). Trimming pared 1 base from V and 6 bases from J, leaving 10 bases between. From germline, CDR1 is LNHDA and CDR2 SQIVND (reference sequence). This CDR3 region has 15 residues. The CDR3 bases are TGTGCCAGTAGTATAGTGGGGGTAGGTAATTCACCCCTCCACTTT. Translating gives CASSIVGVGNSPLHF.

The chain recombines TRBV5-1 with TRBJ2-2, with 7 nucleotides matching TRBD1. This CDR3 has 15 residues. V dropped 4 bases and J dropped 1; count of bases not matched to a gene: 4. The germline CDR1 and CDR2 sequences are SGHRS and YFSETQ. CDR3 sequence: CASSLGQENTGELFF. The CDR3 DNA follows: TGCGCCAGCAGCCTCGGACAGGAGAACACCGGGGAGCTGTTTTTT.

The V call is TRBV10-2, the J call TRBJ2-3, with 11 bases matching TRBD2. V lost 8 bases to trimming and J lost 5 bases; unmatched junction nucleotides: 9. The CDR3 has 15 amino acids. Germline loops: CDR1 WSHSY, CDR2 SAAADI. This CDR3 reads CASCRLAGSLDTQYF. CDR3 nucleotides: TGCGCCAGCTGTAGACTAGCGGGGAGTTTAGATACGCAGTATTTT.

This chain connects TRBV7-9 to TRBJ1-1; 7 nucleotides match TRBD1. This CDR3 contains 16 residues. CDR1 is SEHNR and CDR2 is FQNEAQ in the germline V gene (reference sequence). After removal of 4 bases from V and 4 bases from J, the junction contained 12 bases not matched to a gene. CDR3 region: CASSSHQGGRGTEAFF. In DNA form, the CDR3 reads TGTGCCAGCAGCTCCCATCAGGGGGGCCGGGGCACTGAAGCTTTCTTT.

V usage is TRBV7-9 and J usage is TRBJ2-3; 10 bases line up with TRBD2. Germline V gives CDR1 SEHNR, CDR2 FQNEAQ (reference sequence). This CDR3 is built from 16 residues. V trimming: 3 bases; J trimming: 0 bases; junction bases outside the gene matches: 3. CDR3: CASSFNSGGSTDTQYF. The CDR3 coding sequence is TGTGCCAGCAGCTTTAATAGCGGGGGGAGCACAGATACGCAGTATTTT.

The table lists this clone with a count of one. This chain joins TRBV7-9 and TRBJ2-3; no reliable D call. This CDR3 contains 12 residues. Trimming removed 4 bases from V and 3 bases from J, with 5 bases in between. CDR1 is SEHNR and CDR2 is FQNEAQ in the germline V gene (reference sequence). The CDR3 sequence: CASSSGTDTQYF. CDR3 DNA: TGTGCCAGCAGCTCAGGAACAGATACGCAGTATTTT.

The gene calls are TRBV28 and TRBJ2-7, with 7 bases identical to TRBD2. From germline, CDR1 is MDHEN and CDR2 SYDVKM. This CDR3 comprises 15 residues. The V gene end was trimmed by 4 bases and the J gene end by 7 bases; junction bases not matched to a gene: 13. DNA for the CDR3: TGTGCCAGCAGTTCCCCCCCCGGGGGGACGGGGGAGCAGTACTTC. Encoded protein: CASSSPPGGTGEQYF.

V and J are TRBV12-3 or TRBV12-4 and TRBJ2-7; D may be TRBD2 (5 bases). The V end was cut by 3 bases, the J end by 4 bases, with 7 bases between. The CDR3 runs to 12 residues. The CDR3 protein is CASSFGDYEQYF. DNA of the CDR3: TGTGCCAGCAGTTTCGGGGATTACGAGCAGTACTTC.

The V call is TRBV7-8, the J call TRBJ2-3; perhaps TRBD1 as D (5 bases). The CDR3 runs to 16 residues. V lost 5 bases, J lost 2 bases, and 17 bases lay in between. Germline assignment: CDR1 SGHVS and CDR2 FQNEAQ. The CDR3 sequence: CASSDPRQINTDTQYF. In DNA form, the CDR3 reads TGTGCCAGCAGCGATCCTCGACAGATCAACACAGATACGCAGTATTTT.

The genes are TRBV6-5 and TRBJ1-2; the D gene is possibly TRBD1 (6 bases). This CDR3 region has 15 residues. The ends were cut back, 6 bases at V and 8 bases at J, with 22 bases in the middle. Germline values: CDR1 MNHEY, CDR2 SVGAGI. The DNA of the CDR3 is TGTGCCAGCAGGGCCCTCCTCGGAGGGGGTGGGGGCTACACCTTC. Its protein product is CASRALLGGGGGYTF.

J is TRBJ2-7 and V is TRBV30; no reliable D call. This CDR3 is 14 amino acids long. The V gene's germline CDR1 is GTSNPN and CDR2 SVGIG (reference sequence). The ends were cut back, 0 bases at V and 0 bases at J, with 9 bases in the middle. The CDR3: CAWSVQDVSYEQYF. Written as DNA, the CDR3 is TGTGCCTGGAGTGTTCAGGACGTCTCCTACGAGCAGTACTTC. The variable domain in full, with the rest retrieved from reference TRBV30 and TRBJ2-7, is SQTIHQWPATLVQPVGSPLSLECTVEGTSNPNLYWYRQAAGRGLQLLFYSVGIGQISSEVPQNLSASRPQDRQFILSSKKLLLSDSGFYLCAWSVQDVSYEQYFGPGTRLTVT.

This clone was counted a few times. V is TRBV2 and J is TRBJ2-7; 7 bases match TRBD1. The CDR3 runs to 15 residues. Trimming took 2 bases from V and 4 from J; bases not matched to a gene: 8. Per germline, CDR1 SNHLY and CDR2 FYNNEI. This CDR3 reads CASSESRDRRYEQYF. The CDR3 coding sequence is TGTGCCAGCAGTGAAAGCAGGGACAGAAGATACGAGCAGTACTTC.

In nucleotides, the CDR3 is TGTGCCAGCGGGGCCCTCTCCTACGAGCAGTACTTC. This codes for CASGALSYEQYF. V gene TRBV14 combines with J gene TRBJ2-7; possible D gene TRBD1, 5 bases. Looked up from germline, CDR1 is SGHDN and CDR2 is FVKESK. The CDR3 runs to 12 residues. V gave up 8 bases and J gave up 0 bases, with 8 bases separating them.

The chain is built from TRBV7-8 and TRBJ1-3; 9 positions agree with TRBD1. This CDR3 has 14 residues. V lost 0 bases to trimming and J lost 7 bases; unmatched junction nucleotides: 1. Germline V lookup: CDR1 SGHVS, CDR2 FQNEAQ. Here the CDR3 reads CASSLAGQGNTIYF. The CDR3, as DNA: TGTGCCAGCAGCTTAGCGGGACAGGGCAACACCATATATTTT.

The gene calls are TRBV21-1 and TRBJ1-5. TRBV21-1 is designated a pseudogene. The CDR3 is made up of 15 amino acids. CDR3 in amino acids: CASSYTTRGNQPQHF. DNA for the CDR3: TGTGCCAGCAGCTATACCACGCGGGGAAATCAGCCCCAGCATTTT.

The J gene is TRBJ2-3, the V gene TRBV20-1; 8 bases are shared with TRBD2. V lost 6 bases, J lost 11 bases, and 7 bases stayed unmatched. This CDR3 spans 11 amino acids. Germline V gene data show CDR1 as DFQATT and CDR2 as SNEGSKA (reference sequence). The CDR3 nucleotides read TGCAGTGCCCCAGCGGGGGCGGAGCAGTATTTT. It encodes CSAPAGAEQYF.

The chain carries TRBV10-3 and TRBJ2-5; the D gene is possibly TRBD2 (5 bases). V was shortened by 5 bases and J by 1 base, with 11 bases between the two germline ends. This CDR3 region has 14 residues. The germline gives CDR1 ENHRY, CDR2 SYGVKD. In DNA, the CDR3 is TGTGCCATCAGTAAATACGAGGGCCAAGAGACCCAGTACTTC. Translating gives CAISKYEGQETQYF.

The chain uses TRBV18 and TRBJ1-2; 8 nucleotides line up with TRBD1. CDR1 and CDR2 from the germline V gene are KGHSH and LQKENI. The CDR3 covers 13 residues. Trimming cost V 2 bases and J 6 bases; bases outside gene matches: 2. Here the CDR3 reads CASSPTGGDGYTF. The CDR3 DNA reads TGTGCCAGCTCACCAACAGGGGGAGATGGCTACACCTTC.

This chain links TRBV4-2 with TRBJ2-1, with D unresolved. The CDR3 is 14 residues long. The germline V gene encodes CDR1 LGHNA and CDR2 YNFKEQ. V lost 1 base, J lost 5 bases, and 9 bases lay in between. The CDR3 DNA follows: TGTGCCAGCAGCCAAGTCTGGGGAAACAATGAGCAGTTCTTC. Its translation: CASSQVWGNNEQFF.

The genes are TRBV14 and TRBJ1-1; D unresolved. There are 15 residues in the CDR3. The V gene lost 2 bases and the J gene lost 1 base, with 11 bases spanning the gap. CDR1 SGHDN and CDR2 FVKESK come from the germline V gene. DNA of the CDR3: TGTGCCAGCAGCCAACCCCACTCAGGGAACACTGAAGCTTTCTTT. It codes for CASSQPHSGNTEAFF.

This chain links TRBV12-3 or TRBV12-4 with TRBJ1-2, with D unclear. The CDR3 covers 13 residues. V lost 3 bases, J lost 4 bases, and 9 bases lay in between. CDR3 nucleotide sequence: TGTGCCAGCAGTTTGGCGGGTTCCTATGGCTACACCTTC. Protein: CASSLAGSYGYTF.

CDR3 sequence reads: CASSLGNNYGYTF. In DNA, the CDR3 is TGTGCCAGCAGCTTGGGGAATAACTATGGCTACACCTTC. V is TRBV5-5 and J is TRBJ1-2; D is ambiguous. Deletions cut 0 bases from V and 1 base from J, with 4 bases between. CDR3 length: 13 residues. Looked up from germline, CDR1 is SGHKS and CDR2 is YYEKEE (reference sequence).

The V and J genes are TRBV12-5 and TRBJ1-1, with D unresolved. There are 11 residues in the CDR3. Per the germline V gene, CDR1 is LGHNT and CDR2 is FRNRAP. V was pared by 3 bases and J by 6 bases, with 5 bases between. The CDR3: CASGFVAEAFF. CDR3 nucleotide sequence: TGTGCTAGTGGTTTCGTAGCTGAAGCTTTCTTT.

J is TRBJ1-3 and V is TRBV6-5; D remains ambiguous. The CDR3 is 14 amino acids. V dropped 6 bases and J dropped 4 bases, with 13 bases sitting between them. The germline V gene encodes CDR1 MNHEY and CDR2 SVGAGI. The CDR3 sequence is CASSPAGWGNTIYF. In DNA form, the CDR3 reads TGTGCCAGCAGCCCCGCGGGGTGGGGAAACACCATATATTTT.

A remark on this clone: Germline and junction disagree at one end, which may indicate a read error. The V and J genes are TRBV27 and TRBJ1-5; possible D gene TRBD1, 6 bases. Looked up from germline, CDR1 is MNHEY and CDR2 is SMNVEV (reference sequence). This CDR3 contains 15 residues. The CDR3 spells CASRLSGAGAKPQHF. The DNA of the CDR3 is TGTGCCAGCAGGTTATCAGGGGCAGGGGCAAAGCCCCAGCATTTT.